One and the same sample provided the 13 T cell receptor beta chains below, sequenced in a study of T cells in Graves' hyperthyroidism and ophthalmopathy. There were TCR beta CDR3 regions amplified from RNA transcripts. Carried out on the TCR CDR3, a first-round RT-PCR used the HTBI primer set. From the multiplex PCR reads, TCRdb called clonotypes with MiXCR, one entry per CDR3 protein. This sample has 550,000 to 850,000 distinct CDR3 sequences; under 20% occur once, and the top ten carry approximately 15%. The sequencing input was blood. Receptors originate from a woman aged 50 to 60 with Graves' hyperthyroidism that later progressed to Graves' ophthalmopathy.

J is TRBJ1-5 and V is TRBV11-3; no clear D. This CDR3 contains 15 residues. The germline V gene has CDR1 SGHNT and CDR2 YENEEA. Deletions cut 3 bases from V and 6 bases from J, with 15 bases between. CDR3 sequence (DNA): TGTGCCAGCAGCTTGGGGAGACGGGCCTTTCAGCCCCAGCATTTT. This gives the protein CASSLGRRAFQPQHF.

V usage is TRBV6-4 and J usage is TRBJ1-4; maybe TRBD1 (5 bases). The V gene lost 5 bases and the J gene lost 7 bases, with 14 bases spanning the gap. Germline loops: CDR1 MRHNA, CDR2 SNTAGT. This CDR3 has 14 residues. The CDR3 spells CASSKLTDIEKLFF. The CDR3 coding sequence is TGTGCCAGCAGTAAACTCACGGACATTGAAAAACTGTTTTTT.

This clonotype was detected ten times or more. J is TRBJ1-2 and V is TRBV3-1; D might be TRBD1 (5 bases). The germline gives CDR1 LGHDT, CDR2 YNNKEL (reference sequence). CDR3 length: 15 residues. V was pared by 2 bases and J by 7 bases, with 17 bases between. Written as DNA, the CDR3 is TGTGCCAGCAGCCAAAGACAGACGTCCCACTCTGGCTACACCTTC. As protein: CASSQRQTSHSGYTF.

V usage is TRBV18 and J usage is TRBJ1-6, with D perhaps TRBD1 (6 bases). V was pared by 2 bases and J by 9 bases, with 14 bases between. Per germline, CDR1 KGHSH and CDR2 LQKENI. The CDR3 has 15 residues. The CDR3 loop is CASSPAEGGSSPLHF. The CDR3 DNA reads TGTGCCAGCTCACCAGCCGAAGGGGGAAGTTCACCCCTCCACTTT.

The CDR3 reads CASSLVPDRGPYGYTF. DNA for the CDR3: TGTGCCAGCAGCTTAGTACCAGACAGGGGGCCTTATGGCTACACCTTC. This chain links TRBV7-9 with TRBJ1-2, with 10 positions matching TRBD1. V shed 1 base and J 5 bases; nucleotides not matched to a gene: 7. Germline CDR1 and CDR2: SEHNR and FQNEAQ (reference sequence). The CDR3 runs to 16 residues.

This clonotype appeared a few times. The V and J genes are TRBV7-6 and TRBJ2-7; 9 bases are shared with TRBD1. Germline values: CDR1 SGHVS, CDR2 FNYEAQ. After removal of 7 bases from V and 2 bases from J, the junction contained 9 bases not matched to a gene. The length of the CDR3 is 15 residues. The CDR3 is CASTTPGQGTYEQYF. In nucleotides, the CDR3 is TGTGCCAGCACCACCCCCGGACAGGGGACCTACGAGCAGTACTTC.

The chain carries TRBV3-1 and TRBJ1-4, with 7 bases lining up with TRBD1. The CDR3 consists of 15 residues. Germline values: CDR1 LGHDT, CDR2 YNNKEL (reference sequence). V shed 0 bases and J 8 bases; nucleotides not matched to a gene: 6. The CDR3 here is CASSQDLQGLEKLFF. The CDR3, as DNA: TGTGCCAGCAGCCAAGATCTACAGGGGTTGGAAAAACTGTTTTTT.

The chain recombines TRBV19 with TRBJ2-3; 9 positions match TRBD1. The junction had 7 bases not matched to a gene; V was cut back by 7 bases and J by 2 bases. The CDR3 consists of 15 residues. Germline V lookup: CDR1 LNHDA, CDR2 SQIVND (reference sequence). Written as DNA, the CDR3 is TGTGCCAGTAAAGAAACAGGGGGCTACACAGATACGCAGTATTTT. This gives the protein CASKETGGYTDTQYF.

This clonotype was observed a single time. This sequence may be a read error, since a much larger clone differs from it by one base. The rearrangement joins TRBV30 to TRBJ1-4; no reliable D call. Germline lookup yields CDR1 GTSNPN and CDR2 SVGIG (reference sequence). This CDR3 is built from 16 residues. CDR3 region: CVWSGRYWGDNEKLFF. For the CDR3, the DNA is TGTGTCTGGAGCGGCCGGTACTGGGGAGACAATGAAAAACTGTTTTTT.

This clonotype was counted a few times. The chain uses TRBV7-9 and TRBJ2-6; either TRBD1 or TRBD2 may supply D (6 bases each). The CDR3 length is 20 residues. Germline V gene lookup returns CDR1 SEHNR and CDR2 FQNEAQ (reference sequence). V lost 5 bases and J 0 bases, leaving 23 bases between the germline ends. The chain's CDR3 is CASSGGGEREFISGANVLTF. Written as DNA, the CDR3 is TGTGCCAGCAGCGGGGGCGGGGAGAGAGAGTTCATCTCTGGGGCCAACGTCCTGACTTTC.

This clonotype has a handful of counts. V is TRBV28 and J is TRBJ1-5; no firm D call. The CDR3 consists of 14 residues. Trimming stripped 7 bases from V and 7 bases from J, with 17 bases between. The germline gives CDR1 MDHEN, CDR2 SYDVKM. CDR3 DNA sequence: TGTGCCAGCACCACACATCCGGGCCGGCAGCCCCAGCATTTT. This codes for CASTTHPGRQPQHF.

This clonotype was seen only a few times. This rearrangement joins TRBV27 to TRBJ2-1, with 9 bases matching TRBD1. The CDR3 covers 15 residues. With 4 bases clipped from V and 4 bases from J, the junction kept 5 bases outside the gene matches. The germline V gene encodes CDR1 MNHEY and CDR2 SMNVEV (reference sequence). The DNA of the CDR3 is TGTGCCAGCAGTTCTGGACAGGGGTATTACAATGAGCAGTTCTTC. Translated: CASSSGQGYYNEQFF.

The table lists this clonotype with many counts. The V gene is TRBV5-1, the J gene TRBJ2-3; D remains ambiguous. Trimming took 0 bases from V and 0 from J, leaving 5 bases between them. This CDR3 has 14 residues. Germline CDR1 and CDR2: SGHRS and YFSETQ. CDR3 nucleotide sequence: TGCGCCAGCAGCTTGGAGACTAGCACAGATACGCAGTATTTT. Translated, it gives CASSLETSTDTQYF.